This entry concerns a single T cell receptor (beta chain). Its recognized antigen is unknown. No per-base quality is available; no much larger clone lies one base away. The data were obtained in a study of T cell responses to AZD1222 COVID-19 vaccine (dated by TCRdb to about 2021). With regard to the full study: AZD1222 recipients given second doses at about 4 weeks or at about 12 weeks were pooled, since spike-specific TCR depth and breadth were not found to differ between the two schedules. A total of more than 230 trial participants underwent TCR sequencing, of whom some 210 received two doses of AZD1222 and about 26 received two doses of the MenACWY control vaccine. Enrollment into the trials was organized by age into subgroups of 18-55, 56-69 and 70-plus years, and those subgroups contained about 160, 30 and 59 TCR-sequenced participants, respectively.

The CDR3 regions of human TCRbeta chains were subjected to immunosequencing. As for how the authors treated the data: Repertoire TCRs were matched against a reference library of SARS-CoV-2-specific TCRs generated with the MIRA antigen-specificity platform. Breadth was defined as the fraction of unique TCRs that were SARS-CoV-2-associated. Depth was defined as the fraction of total T cells that were SARS-CoV-2-associated. Using the MIRA data, every spike-specific TCR was mapped to the spike region that the TCR reacted to and assigned to either a CD4 or a CD8 class. Log10-transformed breadth and depth values were compared by one-way ANOVA with Sidak's multiple comparisons tests. The immuneACCESS repertoire file appears here via TCRdb, limited to in-frame rearrangements. These files lack a portion of the clones; in checked studies, under half of the deficit traces to unresolved V genes, and the cause of the others is not known. V and J calls and clone size follow that table, whereas D and trimming were derived from the DNA. Counted in this sample were about 260,000 clones; approximately 93% of them appeared once. The biggest ten clones account for around 0.58% of the sample.

This specimen's time point label, per the study, means: baseline before first vaccination. Vaccinee samples came from UK trials COV001 and COV002, including a single-blind randomized controlled phase 2/3 trial of AZD1222 (ChAdOx1 nCoV-19) in healthy adults. For TCRbeta chain sequencing, PBMC samples from trial participants were taken at day 0 and at day 28 after the second dose. What the research found in general, with its limitations: No day 14 peak-response samples were available, so repertoires were characterized only after the peak T cell response. Most participants were white British and females outnumbered males, and the authors suggested that clonal diversity may have been underestimated. The 56-69-year group was small, and its depth increase did not reach significance, likely because of low power. Only a handful of AZD1222 recipients were SARS-CoV-2 seropositive at baseline, limiting conclusions about previously exposed vaccinees. Nearly half of unique spike-specific TCRs reportedly recognized epitopes outside regions mutated in the B.1.351 and B.1.1.7 variants. A significant rise in spike-specific TCR breadth and depth was observed after two AZD1222 doses relative to day 0 and relative to MenACWY recipients. Vaccine-associated CD4 TCRs spanned the whole spike protein, with dominant responses in regions 160-218 and 743-854.

The CDR3 spans 14 residues, from the cysteine through the phenylalanine. Only the CDR3 DNA is retained, 42 bases long and in frame from the first base. Trimming costs V 3 bases and J 5 bases, and their ends lie 12 bases apart. The germline V gene (reference sequence) yields SGHAT for CDR1 and FQDESV for CDR2. The receptor was derived from an adult in good health. Here the sequenced sample was peripheral blood, taken on day 0 of AZD1222 vaccination. This sequence uses TRBV11-1 and TRBJ2-3, with the identity of the D gene unclear. The CDR3 protein: CASSFYKGQDTQYF. The bases are TGTGCCAGCAGCTTCTATAAGGGCCAAGATACGCAGTATTTT.